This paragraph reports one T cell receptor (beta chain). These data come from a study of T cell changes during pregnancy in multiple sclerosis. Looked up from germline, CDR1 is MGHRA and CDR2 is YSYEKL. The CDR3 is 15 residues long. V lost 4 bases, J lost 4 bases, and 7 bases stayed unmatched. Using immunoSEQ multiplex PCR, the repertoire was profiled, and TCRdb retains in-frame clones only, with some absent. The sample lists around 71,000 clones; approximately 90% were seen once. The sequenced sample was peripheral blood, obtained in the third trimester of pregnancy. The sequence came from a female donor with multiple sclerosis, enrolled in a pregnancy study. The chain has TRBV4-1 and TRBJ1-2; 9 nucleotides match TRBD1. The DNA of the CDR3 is TGCGCCAGCAGCCGACAACAGGGGGCAGGCTATGGCTACACCTTC. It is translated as CASSRQQGAGYGYTF.